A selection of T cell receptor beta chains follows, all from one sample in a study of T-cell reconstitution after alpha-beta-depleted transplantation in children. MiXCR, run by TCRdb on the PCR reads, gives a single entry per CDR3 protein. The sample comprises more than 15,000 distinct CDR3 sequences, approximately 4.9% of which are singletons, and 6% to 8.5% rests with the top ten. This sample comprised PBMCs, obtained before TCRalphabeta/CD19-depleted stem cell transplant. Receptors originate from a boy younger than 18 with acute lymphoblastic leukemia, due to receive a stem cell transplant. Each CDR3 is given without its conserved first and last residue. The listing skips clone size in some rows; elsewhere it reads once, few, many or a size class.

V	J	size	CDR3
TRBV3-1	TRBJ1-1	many	ASSGLNTEAF
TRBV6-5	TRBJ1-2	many	ASRGTGGGKGYT
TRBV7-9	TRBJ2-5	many	ASHMTTRFASETQY
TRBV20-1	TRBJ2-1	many	SAYSSGPYNEQF
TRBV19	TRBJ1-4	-	ASSNNGERELF
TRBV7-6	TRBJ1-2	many	ASSRDRGYGYT
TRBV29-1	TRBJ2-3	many	SVDKGLRTDTQY
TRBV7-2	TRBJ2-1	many	ASSLVSNEQF
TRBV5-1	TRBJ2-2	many	ALSPPGELF
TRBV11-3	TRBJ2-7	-	ASSFGDRGYEQY
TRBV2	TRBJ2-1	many	ASSERRGAGDEQF
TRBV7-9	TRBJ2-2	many	ASSDQGAPNTGELF
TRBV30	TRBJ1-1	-	AWTQTGGTTGAF
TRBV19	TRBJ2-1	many	ASSIDHLVGHNEQF
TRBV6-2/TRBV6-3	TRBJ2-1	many	ASSFGTASNEQF
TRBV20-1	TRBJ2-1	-	SVGASGGDYNEQF
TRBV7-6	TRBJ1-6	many	ASSSDRGRSPLH
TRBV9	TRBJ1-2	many	ASSFRGNSYGYT
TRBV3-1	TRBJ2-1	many	ASSQEAVHNEQF
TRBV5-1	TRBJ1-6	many	ASSLDADTHYNSPLH
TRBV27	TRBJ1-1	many	ASSLRGVSTEAF
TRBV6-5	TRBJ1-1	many	ASSYSSVLNTEAF
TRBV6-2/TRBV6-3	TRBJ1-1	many	ASSYIPGVTMNTEAF
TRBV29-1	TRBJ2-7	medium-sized	SVVLGFRYEQY
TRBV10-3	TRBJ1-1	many	AAQQNVNTEAF
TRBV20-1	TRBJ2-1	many	SAFPWGSYNEQF
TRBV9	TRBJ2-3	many	ASREVGYGSTDTQY
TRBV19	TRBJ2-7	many	ASSPKRTGWDEQY
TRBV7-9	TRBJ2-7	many	ASSPGVDEQY
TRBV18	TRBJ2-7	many	ASSPGPLEQY
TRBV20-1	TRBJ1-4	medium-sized	SARQGAAANEKLF
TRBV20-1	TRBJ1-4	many	SAPAGREKLF
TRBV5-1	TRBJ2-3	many	ASRAGTGEVDTQY
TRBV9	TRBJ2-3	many	ASSRQGQQGTDTQY
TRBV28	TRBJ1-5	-	ASSLQGDFISPQH
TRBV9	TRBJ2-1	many	ASSVAGREGFDEQF
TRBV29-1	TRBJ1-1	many	SAYGLGAEAF
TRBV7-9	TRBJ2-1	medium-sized	ASSLTGTIHNEQF
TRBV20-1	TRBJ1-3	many	SARDERFGNTIY
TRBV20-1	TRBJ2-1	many	SARDAADSSYNEQF
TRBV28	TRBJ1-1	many	ASSFRGSGTEAF
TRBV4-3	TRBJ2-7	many	ASSPVWTESSYEQY
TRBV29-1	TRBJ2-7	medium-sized	SVVQGVNEQY
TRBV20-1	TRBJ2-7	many	SALQGLDEQY
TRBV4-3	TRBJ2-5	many	ASSQGNRGGETQY
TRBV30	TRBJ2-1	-	AWGGPHNEQF
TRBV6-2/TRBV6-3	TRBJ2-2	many	ASSYSGDTGELF
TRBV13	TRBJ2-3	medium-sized	ACGGAGTDTQY
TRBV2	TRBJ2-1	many	ASSPGTLTYNEQF
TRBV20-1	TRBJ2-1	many	SARGPLSRQGAYNEQF
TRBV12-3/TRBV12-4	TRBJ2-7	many	ASSGDRGIEQY
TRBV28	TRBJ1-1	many	ASIPGGPGTEAF
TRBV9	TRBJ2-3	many	ASSVGTGGSTDTQY
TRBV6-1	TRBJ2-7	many	ASSPRGTGYDEQY
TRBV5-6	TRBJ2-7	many	ASSGIHEQY